This entry lists 3 T cell receptor beta chains sequenced from one sample in a study of T cells in Graves' hyperthyroidism and ophthalmopathy. Template material for amplifying TCR beta CDR3 regions consisted of RNA transcripts. Using the HTBI primer set, a first-round RT-PCR was run on the TCR CDR3. In TCRdb, the multiplex PCR reads were re-called with MiXCR into one record per CDR3 protein. This table holds 500,000 to 650,000 distinct CDR3 sequences, nearly 20% found once. Sequences were obtained from blood. These receptors were obtained from a man aged 35 to 55 with Graves' ophthalmopathy.

The chain links TRBV27 to TRBJ1-3; D perhaps matches TRBD1 (5 bases). V was shortened by 4 bases and J by 3 bases, with 10 bases between the two germline ends. Germline loops: CDR1 MNHEY, CDR2 SMNVEV (reference sequence). The CDR3 has 14 amino acids. Here the CDR3 DNA reads TGTGCCAGCAGTTCAGGGTCCTTTGGAAACACCATATATTTT. This translates into CASSSGSFGNTIYF.

This clonotype was recorded at least ten times. The chain uses TRBV7-3 and TRBJ2-5; D is possibly TRBD1 (5 bases). This CDR3 has 15 residues. CDR1 and CDR2 (germline): SGHTA, FQGTGA. V was clipped by 1 base and J by 0 bases, with 9 bases between them. In nucleotides, the CDR3 is TGTGCCAGCAGCTTAATGCAGGGAAACCAAGAGACCCAGTACTTC. It specifies CASSLMQGNQETQYF.

This clonotype was recorded a few times. The V call is TRBV5-1, the J call TRBJ2-7; tentative D call: TRBD2 (7 bases). Trimming removed 1 base from V and 5 bases from J, with 13 bases in between. This CDR3 comprises 14 residues. Germline V gives CDR1 SGHRS, CDR2 YFSETQ. DNA for the CDR3: TGCGCCAGCAGCTTGAGGGGGGGCCTCAACGAGCAGTACTTC. Translating gives CASSLRGGLNEQYF.